The present entry profiles one TCR beta chain with its context. Its antigen is unknown. The data originate from a study of cytomegalovirus exposure and HLA in healthy donors. V lost 1 base to trimming and J lost 1 base, with 16 bases between them. Germline values: CDR1 LGHNA, CDR2 YNFKEQ. The CDR3 totals 18 residues. General study results and limits: It was 150 to 200 TCR beta chains that were listed as cytomegalovirus-associated. Most TCR sequences were rare, but some public TCRs occurred in many donors. Being productive about 87% or about 30% of the time was typical of most TCR beta V segments in an earlier analysis.

The PCR made use of 60 Vbeta and 13 Jbeta primers. Generated by immunoSEQ multiplex PCR, the TCRdb table keeps only in-frame clones and is missing some. This sample has 60,000 to 85,000 clones, with roughly 84% found just once. The material sequenced was PBMCs. This chain joins TRBV4-2 and TRBJ2-2; TRBD2 is a possible D gene (6 bases). The sequence was obtained from a man in his 70s in good health and CMV-seropositive. DNA for the CDR3: TGTGCCAGCAGCCAAGCCCTCCCTGCGGGGATGAACACCGGGGAGCTGTTTTTT. Translation gives CASSQALPAGMNTGELFF.